A single T cell receptor (beta chain) is shown here with its context. A much larger clone is a single base away; this may be a read error. This record belongs to a study of tumor and adjacent non-tumor tissue in lung cancer. RNA was extracted from bulk tissue without any cell sorting. The normal lung tissue was taken more than 3 cm from the tumor edge. A modified ARM-PCR protocol with three rounds of nested PCR amplified TCRbeta. TCRdb re-derived calls from the multiplex PCR reads in MiXCR, one entry per CDR3 protein. The sample shows about 75,000 distinct CDR3 sequences, around 65% of them seen only once. This CDR3 has 14 amino acids. Germline CDR1 and CDR2: SGHDT and YYEEEE.

The chain couples TRBV5-6 to TRBJ2-5; 9 nucleotides line up with TRBD1. Sequencing was performed on distant non-tumor lung tissue. The sequence was obtained from a woman aged 50 to 65 with non-small cell lung cancer. CDR3 nucleotides: TGTGCCAGCAGCAGACTGGGACAGGGCGAGACCCGGTACTTC. It specifies CASSRLGQGETRYF.